What follows is one T cell receptor (beta chain) and its context. Its antigen remains unknown. This sample is part of a study of T cells in Graves' hyperthyroidism and ophthalmopathy. Any patient presenting with uncontrolled infection, other autoimmune disease, pregnancy or lactation was left out. Study results and caveats: It was a median approximately 7.1 months before onset that the model predicted ophthalmopathy. Most thyroid-expanded clonotypes above 0.001 were also found in blood. Ophthalmopathy was distinguished from stable hyperthyroidism by 13 V-J signatures.

Per germline, CDR1 DFQATT and CDR2 SNEGSKA (reference sequence). The V end was cut by 3 bases, the J end by 3 bases, with 10 bases between. The CDR3 consists of 13 residues. Regions amplified from RNA transcripts were the TCR beta CDR3 regions. RT-PCR in the first round (using the HTBI primer set) targeted the TCR CDR3. TCRdb ran MiXCR on the multiplex PCR reads and lists one entry per CDR3 protein. The data contain a few hundred thousand distinct CDR3 sequences, about 22% of them seen just once; the ten biggest clones take up less than 65%. This TCR was recovered from a woman in her 70s with Graves' ophthalmopathy. The rearrangement joins TRBV20-1 to TRBJ2-3; D ambiguous. Sequencing was done on a sample of blood. CDR3 nucleotide sequence: TGCAGTGCTAGTGATGAGCGAACAGATACGCAGTATTTT. It translates to CSASDERTDTQYF.